The text below deals with one TCR beta chain. What it binds is unknown. The donors gave bone marrow, and they were healthy. This CDR3 is built from 15 residues. The germline V gene has CDR1 SGHTS and CDR2 YDEGEE. Trimming cost V 7 bases and J 2 bases; bases outside gene matches: 7. These data come from a study of cytomegalovirus exposure and HLA in healthy donors. Study findings and constraints: Later on, a genetic analysis was performed. It linked a missense variant in DCLRE1C with V- and J-gene trimming of TCR beta.

This PCR relied on a set of 60 Vbeta primers and 13 Jbeta primers. This table comes from immunoSEQ multiplex PCR, and its TCRdb copy is limited to in-frame clones, with some not included. The data hold some 91,000 clones, with around 73% observed a single time. V gene TRBV5-8 combines with J gene TRBJ2-5; 11 bases line up with TRBD2. The source material was PBMCs. The source of this sequence is a woman aged 55-75 years in good health and CMV-seronegative. In DNA form, the CDR3 reads TGTGCCAGCCAGGGACTAGCGGTGTATCAAGAGACCCAGTACTTC. Translating it yields CASQGLAVYQETQYF. The whole variable domain, remainder taken from reference TRBV5-8 and TRBJ2-5, is EAGVTQSPTHLIKTRGQQATLRCSPISGHTSVYWYQQALGLGLQFLLWYDEGEERNRGNFPPRFSGRQFPNYSSELNVNALELEDSALYLCASQGLAVYQETQYFGPGTRLLVL.